The rows below give T cell receptor beta chains drawn from one sample of a study of blood T cell repertoires in COVID-19. TCRdb's copy holds only in-frame clones and misses some; the assay was immunoSEQ multiplex PCR. The repertoire includes approximately 59,000 clones, about 81% of them detected once, and approximately 15% sits in the top ten. Material for sequencing was peripheral blood. Every receptor here comes from an elderly man with acute or convalescent COVID-19. Each CDR3 is given with its conserved first and last residue. The D gene is left open where the match is weak. Expanded clones get a size class; other rows say once, few or many, or leave the size out.

D gene | CDR3 length | J gene | V gene | clone size | CDR3 DNA | CDR3 protein
TRBD1 | 13 | TRBJ1-2 | TRBV19 | NA | TGTGCCAGTAGTATCATCAGGGGGCAAGGCTACACCTTC | CASSIIRGQGYTF
NA | 13 | TRBJ2-2 | TRBV7-2 | NA | TGTGCCAGCAGCTTATCAGGAACCGGGGAGCTGTTTTTT | CASSLSGTGELFF
NA | 14 | TRBJ1-2 | TRBV5-1 | NA | TGCGCCAGCAGCTTGGGATGGGGCAACTATGGCTACACCTTC | CASSLGWGNYGYTF
NA | 14 | TRBJ1-2 | TRBV28 | NA | TGTGCCAGCAGTCCCGCGGGCCAATCCTATGGCTACACCTTC | CASSPAGQSYGYTF
TRBD2 | 17 | TRBJ2-7 | TRBV24-1 | NA | TGTGCCACCAGTGATTTGGAAACTAGCGGGGGTTTTTACGAGCAGTACTTC | CATSDLETSGGFYEQYF
TRBD2 | 18 | TRBJ2-1 | TRBV29-1 | few | TGCAGCGTTGAAAGTCTGAGAGGGGCTAGCGGGGGATTCAATGAGCAGTTCTTC | CSVESLRGASGGFNEQFF
TRBD1 | 16 | TRBJ1-2 | TRBV19 | NA | TGTGCCAGTAGCCAACAGGGGACAGGGCCTAACTATGGCTACACCTTC | CASSQQGTGPNYGYTF
NA | 16 | TRBJ1-2 | TRBV7-8 | once | TGTGCCAGCAGCTTAGCCCGACACCGTGAGAACTATGGCTACACCTTC | CASSLARHRENYGYTF
NA | 14 | TRBJ1-1 | TRBV9 | NA | TGTGCCAGCAACCTCATGGACACCTACACTGAAGCTTTCTTT | CASNLMDTYTEAFF
TRBD1 | 16 | TRBJ1-6 | TRBV30 | NA | TGTGCCTGGAGGGGGACAGGGAGGTCGCATAATTCACCCCTCCACTTT | CAWRGTGRSHNSPLHF
TRBD1 | 15 | TRBJ1-6 | TRBV5-4 | NA | TGTGCCAGCAGCTTGAGGGACAGGTGGAATTCACCCCTCCACTTT | CASSLRDRWNSPLHF
NA | 12 | TRBJ2-1 | TRBV6-5 | once | TGTGCCAGCGTCGACTACTACAATGAGCAGTTCTTC | CASVDYYNEQFF
NA | 15 | TRBJ2-7 | TRBV6-5 | NA | TGTGCCAGCAGTTGGAGGGTACGCCTCCCCCACGAGCAGTACTTC | CASSWRVRLPHEQYF
NA | 15 | TRBJ2-7 | TRBV6-5 | NA | TGTGCCAGCAGTTACTCCACTGGGGCTGCGCGGGAGCAGTACTTC | CASSYSTGAAREQYF
TRBD2 | 15 | TRBJ2-7 | TRBV19 | once | TGTGCCAGTAGTACTGGACTAGCGGGAGGGTACGAGCAGTACTTC | CASSTGLAGGYEQYF
TRBD2 | 14 | TRBJ2-4 | TRBV11-3 | NA | TGTGCCAGCAGGCGGGGGGGGCTGGGAAACATTCAGTACTTC | CASRRGGLGNIQYF
TRBD1 | 15 | TRBJ2-7 | TRBV19 | NA | TGTGCCAGTAGTGTGTCCGGGACAGGCTCCTACGAGCAGTACTTC | CASSVSGTGSYEQYF
TRBD1 | 13 | TRBJ1-5 | TRBV10-3 | NA | TGTGCCATCAGTGGGGGGACAGACCAGCCCCAGCATTTT | CAISGGTDQPQHF
NA | 15 | TRBJ2-3 | TRBV7-9 | few | TGTGCCAGCAGCTCGAGGGGGACGAACACAGATACGCAGTATTTT | CASSSRGTNTDTQYF
NA | 15 | TRBJ2-2 | TRBV7-2 | NA | TGTGCCAGCAGCTTAGCGCCAGGGAACACCGGGGAGCTGTTTTTT | CASSLAPGNTGELFF